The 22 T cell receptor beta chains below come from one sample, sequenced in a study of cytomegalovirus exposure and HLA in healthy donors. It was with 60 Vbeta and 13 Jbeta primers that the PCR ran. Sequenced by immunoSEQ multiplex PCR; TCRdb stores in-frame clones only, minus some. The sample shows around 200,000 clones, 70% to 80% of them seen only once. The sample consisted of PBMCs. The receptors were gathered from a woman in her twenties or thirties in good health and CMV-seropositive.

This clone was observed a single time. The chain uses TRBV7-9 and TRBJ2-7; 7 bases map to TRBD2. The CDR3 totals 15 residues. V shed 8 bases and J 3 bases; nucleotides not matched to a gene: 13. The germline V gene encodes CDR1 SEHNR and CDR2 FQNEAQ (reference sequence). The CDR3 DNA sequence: TGTGCCAGCCGGATTGGGGGGGAAGGACACTACGAGCAGTACTTC. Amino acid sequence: CASRIGGEGHYEQYF.

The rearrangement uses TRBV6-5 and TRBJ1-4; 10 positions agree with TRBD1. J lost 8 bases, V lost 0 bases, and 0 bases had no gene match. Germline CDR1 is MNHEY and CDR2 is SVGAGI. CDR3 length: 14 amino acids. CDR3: CASSYSTGGEKLFF. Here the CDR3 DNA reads TGTGCCAGCAGTTACTCGACAGGGGGCGAAAAACTGTTTTTT.

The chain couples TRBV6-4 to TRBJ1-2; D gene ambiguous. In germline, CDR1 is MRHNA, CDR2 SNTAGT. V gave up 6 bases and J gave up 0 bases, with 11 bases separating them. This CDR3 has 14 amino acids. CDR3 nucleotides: TGTGCCAGCAGCCCCTCGTTCGCTAACTATGGCTACACCTTC. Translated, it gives CASSPSFANYGYTF.

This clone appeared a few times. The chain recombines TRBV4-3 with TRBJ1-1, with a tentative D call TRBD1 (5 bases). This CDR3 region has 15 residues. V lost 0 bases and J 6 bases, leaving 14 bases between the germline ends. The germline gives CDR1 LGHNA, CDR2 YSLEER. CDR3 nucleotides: TGCGCCAGCAGCCAAGAGTCAACAGCGGGGGCTGAAGCTTTCTTT. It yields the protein CASSQESTAGAEAFF.

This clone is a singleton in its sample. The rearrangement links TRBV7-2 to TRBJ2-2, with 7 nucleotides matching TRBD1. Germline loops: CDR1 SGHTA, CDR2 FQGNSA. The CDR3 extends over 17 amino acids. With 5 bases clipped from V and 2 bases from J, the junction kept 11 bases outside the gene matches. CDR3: CASSLAPQGLNTGELFF. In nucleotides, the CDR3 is TGTGCCAGCAGCCTCGCACCACAGGGGTTAAACACCGGGGAGCTGTTTTTT.

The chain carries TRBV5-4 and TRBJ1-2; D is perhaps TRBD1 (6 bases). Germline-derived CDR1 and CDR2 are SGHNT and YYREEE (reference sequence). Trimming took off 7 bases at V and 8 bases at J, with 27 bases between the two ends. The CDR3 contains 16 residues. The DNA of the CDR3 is TGTGCCAGCTCCCTGGGGGGGCAGACCGCACGAGCGGGCTACACCTTC. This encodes CASSLGGQTARAGYTF.

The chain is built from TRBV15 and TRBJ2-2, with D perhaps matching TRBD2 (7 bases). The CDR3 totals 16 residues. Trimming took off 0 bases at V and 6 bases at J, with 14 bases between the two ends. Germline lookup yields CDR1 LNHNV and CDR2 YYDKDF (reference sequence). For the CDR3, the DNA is TGTGCCACCAGCAGAGATATCGGGGGGCGGGCCGGGGAGCTGTTTTTT. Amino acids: CATSRDIGGRAGELFF.

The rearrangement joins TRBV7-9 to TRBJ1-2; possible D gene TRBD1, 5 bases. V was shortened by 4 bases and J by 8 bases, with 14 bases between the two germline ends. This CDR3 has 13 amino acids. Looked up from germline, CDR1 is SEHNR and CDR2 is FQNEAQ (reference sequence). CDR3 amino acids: CASSSLGAEGYTF. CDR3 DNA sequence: TGTGCCAGCAGCTCGTTAGGGGCAGAAGGCTACACCTTC.

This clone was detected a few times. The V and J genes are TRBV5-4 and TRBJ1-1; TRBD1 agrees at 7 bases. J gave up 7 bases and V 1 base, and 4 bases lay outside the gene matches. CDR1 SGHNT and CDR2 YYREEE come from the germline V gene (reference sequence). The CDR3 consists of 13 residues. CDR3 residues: CASSLKGAGEAFF. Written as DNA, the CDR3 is TGTGCCAGCAGCTTGAAGGGGGCTGGTGAAGCTTTCTTT.

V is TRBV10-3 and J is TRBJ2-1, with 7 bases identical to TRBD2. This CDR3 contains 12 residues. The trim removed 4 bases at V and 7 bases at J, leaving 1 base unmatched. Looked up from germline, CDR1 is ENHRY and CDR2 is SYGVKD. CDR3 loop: CAISGGGNEQFF. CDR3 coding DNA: TGTGCCATCAGTGGCGGGGGAAATGAGCAGTTCTTC.

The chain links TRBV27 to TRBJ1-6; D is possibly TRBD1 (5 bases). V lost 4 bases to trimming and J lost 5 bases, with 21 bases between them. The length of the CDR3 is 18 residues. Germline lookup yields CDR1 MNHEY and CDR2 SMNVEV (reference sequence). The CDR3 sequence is CASSSLRGRGTHNSPLHF. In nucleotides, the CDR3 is TGTGCCAGCAGTTCTCTCCGGGGTCGGGGGACTCATAATTCACCCCTCCACTTT.

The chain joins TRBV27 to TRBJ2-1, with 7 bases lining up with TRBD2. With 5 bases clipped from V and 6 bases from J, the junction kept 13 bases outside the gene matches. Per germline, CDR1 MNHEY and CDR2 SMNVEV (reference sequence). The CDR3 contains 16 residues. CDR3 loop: CASSPGDGLGPNEQFF. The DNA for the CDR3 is TGTGCCAGCAGTCCCGGAGACGGACTAGGTCCCAATGAGCAGTTCTTC.

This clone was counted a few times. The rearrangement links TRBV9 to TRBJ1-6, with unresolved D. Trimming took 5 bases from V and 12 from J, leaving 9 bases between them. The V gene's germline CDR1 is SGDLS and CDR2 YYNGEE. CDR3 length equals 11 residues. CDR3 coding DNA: TGTGCCAGCAGGGATCCGGGACCCCTCCACTTT. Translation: CASRDPGPLHF. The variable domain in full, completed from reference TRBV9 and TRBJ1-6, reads DSGVTQTPKHLITATGQRVTLRCSPRSGDLSVYWYQQSLDQGLQFLIQYYNGEERAKGNILERFSAQQFPDLHSELNLSSLELGDSALYFCASRDPGPLHFGNGTRLTVT.

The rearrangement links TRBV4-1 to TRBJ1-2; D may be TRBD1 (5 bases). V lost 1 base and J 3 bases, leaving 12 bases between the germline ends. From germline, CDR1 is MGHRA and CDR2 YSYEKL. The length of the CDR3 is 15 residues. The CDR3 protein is CASSQGDSPYYGYTF. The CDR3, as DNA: TGCGCCAGCAGCCAAGGTGACAGTCCTTACTATGGCTACACCTTC.

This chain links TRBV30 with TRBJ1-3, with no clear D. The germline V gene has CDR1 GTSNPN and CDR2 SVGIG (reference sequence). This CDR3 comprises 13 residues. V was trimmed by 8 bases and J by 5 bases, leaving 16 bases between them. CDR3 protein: CALEGVGRNTIYF. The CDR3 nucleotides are TGTGCCCTAGAAGGCGTCGGAAGAAACACCATATATTTT.

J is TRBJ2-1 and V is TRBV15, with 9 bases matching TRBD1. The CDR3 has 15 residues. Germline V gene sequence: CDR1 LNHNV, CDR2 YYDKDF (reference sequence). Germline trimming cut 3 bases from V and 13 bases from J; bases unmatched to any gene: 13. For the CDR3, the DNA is TGTGCCACCAGCAGCCAGGTCACAGGGGGCTCTGGTCAGTTCTTC. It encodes CATSSQVTGGSGQFF.

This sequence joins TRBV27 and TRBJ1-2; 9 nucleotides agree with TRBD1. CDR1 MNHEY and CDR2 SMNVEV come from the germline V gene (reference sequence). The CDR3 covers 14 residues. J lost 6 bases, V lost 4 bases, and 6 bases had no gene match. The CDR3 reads CASSSLGTGNGYTF. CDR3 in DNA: TGTGCCAGCAGTTCGCTCGGGACAGGGAATGGCTACACCTTC.

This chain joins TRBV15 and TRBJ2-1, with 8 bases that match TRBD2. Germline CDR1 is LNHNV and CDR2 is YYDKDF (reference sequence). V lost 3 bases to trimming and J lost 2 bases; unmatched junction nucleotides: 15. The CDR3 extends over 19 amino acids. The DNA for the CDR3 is TGTGCCACCAGCAGCGGGGCAGGGGAGCGGGAGCGGACCTACAATGAGCAGTTCTTC. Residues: CATSSGAGERERTYNEQFF. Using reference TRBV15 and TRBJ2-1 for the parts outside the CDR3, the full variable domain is DAMVIQNPRYQVTQFGKPVTLSCSQTLNHNVMYWYQQKSSQAPKLLFHYYDKDFNNEADTPDNFQSRRPNTSFCFLDIRSPGLGDTAMYLCATSSGAGERERTYNEQFFGPGTRLTVL.

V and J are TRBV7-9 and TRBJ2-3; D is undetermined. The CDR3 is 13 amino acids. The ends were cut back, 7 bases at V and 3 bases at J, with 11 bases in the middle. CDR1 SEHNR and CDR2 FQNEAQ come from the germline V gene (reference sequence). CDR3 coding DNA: TGTGCCAGCACCCAACTGCGGACAGATACGCAGTATTTT. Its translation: CASTQLRTDTQYF.

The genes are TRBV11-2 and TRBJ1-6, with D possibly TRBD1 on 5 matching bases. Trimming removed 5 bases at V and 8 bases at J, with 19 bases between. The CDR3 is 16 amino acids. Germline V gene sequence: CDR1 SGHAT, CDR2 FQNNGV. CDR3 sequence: CASSPGHGGKDSPLHF. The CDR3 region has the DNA TGTGCCAGCAGCCCAGGGCACGGGGGTAAGGATTCACCCCTCCACTTT.

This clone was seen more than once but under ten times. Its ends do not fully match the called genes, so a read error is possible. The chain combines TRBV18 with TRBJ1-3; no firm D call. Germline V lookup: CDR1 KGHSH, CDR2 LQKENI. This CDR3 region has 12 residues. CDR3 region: CASAPIGDTIYF. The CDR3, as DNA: TGTGCCAGCGCACCGATCGGGGACACCATATATTTT.

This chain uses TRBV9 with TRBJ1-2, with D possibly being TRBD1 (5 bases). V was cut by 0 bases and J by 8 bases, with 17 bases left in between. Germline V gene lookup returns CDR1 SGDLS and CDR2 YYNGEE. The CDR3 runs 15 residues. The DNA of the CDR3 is TGTGCCAGCAGCGTAGTCGGGGGAGGCTTGGAGGGCTACACCTTC. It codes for CASSVVGGGLEGYTF.